Following are 18 T cell receptor beta chains from one sample sequenced in a study of shared clonotypes between healthy human individuals. Produced via immunoSEQ multiplex PCR; TCRdb's table is partial and in-frame only. The data show about 2.2 million clones, 93% seen once. Selected positively for CCR7 and CD45RO-negative, naive CD8 cells excluded terminally differentiated effector memory CD45RA+ cells. Material for sequencing was naive CD8+ T cells from PBMCs. The source is a young man in good health. Some clones in this sample may be carry-over from other donors' samples.

The V and J genes are TRBV4-1 and TRBJ1-5; the D gene is possibly TRBD1 (6 bases). Germline CDR1 and CDR2: MGHRA and YSYEKL. CDR3 length: 14 residues. Deletions cut 5 bases from V and 8 bases from J, with 16 bases between. The CDR3 protein is CASSVDSSFKPQHF. CDR3 DNA: TGCGCCAGCAGCGTGGACAGTTCATTTAAGCCCCAGCATTTT.

The rearrangement links TRBV29-1 to TRBJ2-3; perhaps D is TRBD1 or TRBD2 (5 bases each). V dropped 0 bases and J dropped 10 bases, with 11 bases sitting between them. In germline, CDR1 is SQVTM, CDR2 ANQGSEA. The CDR3 length is 12 residues. CDR3 nucleotides: TGCAGCGTTGAAGATCGGGGCGGACCGCAGTATTTT. This translates into CSVEDRGGPQYF.

The chain combines TRBV5-4 with TRBJ2-3; D may be TRBD2 (5 bases). The CDR3 extends over 16 amino acids. Germline values: CDR1 SGHNT, CDR2 YYREEE (reference sequence). V dropped 0 bases and J dropped 0 bases, with 11 bases sitting between them. In nucleotides, the CDR3 is TGTGCCAGCAGCTTGGGGGCGGGTCCTAGCACAGATACGCAGTATTTT. It translates to CASSLGAGPSTDTQYF.

The CDR3 is CASSPSETDTQYF. CDR3 DNA: TGTGCCAGCAGTCCTAGCGAAACAGATACGCAGTATTTT. The V gene is TRBV6-4, the J gene TRBJ2-3, with D possibly being TRBD2 (6 bases). Trimming removed 5 bases at V and 3 bases at J, with 9 bases between. CDR1 MRHNA and CDR2 SNTAGT come from the germline V gene. CDR3 size: 13 residues.

V usage is TRBV7-9 and J usage is TRBJ2-6; D uncertain. CDR1 is SEHNR and CDR2 is FQNEAQ in the germline V gene (reference sequence). CDR3 length: 15 residues. V lost 8 bases, J lost 4 bases, and 15 bases lay in between. The CDR3 protein is CASEKGPLGANVLTF. CDR3 in DNA: TGTGCCAGCGAAAAGGGCCCCCTCGGGGCCAACGTCCTGACTTTC.

This clone was counted a single time. The chain links TRBV5-5 to TRBJ2-3; tentatively, D is TRBD2 (5 bases). The V gene lost 4 bases and the J gene lost 2 bases, with 17 bases spanning the gap. This CDR3 spans 16 amino acids. Germline CDR1 and CDR2: SGHKS and YYEKEE (reference sequence). CDR3 region: CASSLKSGSYTDTQYF. The CDR3 region has the DNA TGTGCCAGCAGCCTGAAGTCTGGGAGTTACACAGATACGCAGTATTTT. The variable domain in full, with the rest retrieved from reference TRBV5-5 and TRBJ2-3, is DAGVTQSPTHLIKTRGQQVTLRCSPISGHKSVSWYQQVLGQGPQFIFQYYEKEERGRGNFPDRFSARQFPNYSSELNVNALLLGDSALYLCASSLKSGSYTDTQYFGPGTRLTVL.

The chain combines TRBV4-3 with TRBJ1-1; D perhaps matches TRBD1 (6 bases). CDR1 and CDR2 from the germline V gene are LGHNA and YSLEER. Trimming took 1 base from V and 1 from J, leaving 10 bases between them. This CDR3 contains 15 residues. CDR3 in amino acids: CASSQVGAENTEAFF. The CDR3 coding sequence is TGCGCCAGCAGCCAAGTGGGGGCTGAGAACACTGAAGCTTTCTTT.

The chain carries TRBV5-5 and TRBJ1-2, with 7 positions matching TRBD1. This CDR3 region has 15 residues. CDR1 and CDR2 from the germline V gene are SGHKS and YYEKEE (reference sequence). The ends lost 4 bases at V and 0 bases at J; junction bases unmatched: 6. The CDR3 sequence: CASSASGQPNYGYTF. CDR3 bases: TGTGCCAGCAGCGCATCGGGACAGCCTAACTATGGCTACACCTTC. The complete variable domain, with remaining parts taken from reference TRBV5-5 and TRBJ1-2, reads DAGVTQSPTHLIKTRGQQVTLRCSPISGHKSVSWYQQVLGQGPQFIFQYYEKEERGRGNFPDRFSARQFPNYSSELNVNALLLGDSALYLCASSASGQPNYGYTFGSGTRLTVV.

This clone was seen just once. The gene calls are TRBV7-2 and TRBJ2-5, with 8 bases matching TRBD2. The CDR3 totals 15 residues. Germline CDR1 reads SGHTA; CDR2 reads FQGNSA. V lost 5 bases to trimming and J lost 3 bases; unmatched junction nucleotides: 8. The CDR3 sequence is CASSRLRLAKETQYF. The CDR3 DNA reads TGTGCCAGCAGCCGGCTGAGACTAGCGAAAGAGACCCAGTACTTC. The whole variable domain, remainder taken from reference TRBV7-2 and TRBJ2-5, is GAGVSQSPSNKVTEKGKDVELRCDPISGHTALYWYRQSLGQGLEFLIYFQGNSAPDKSGLPSDRFSAERTGGSVSTLTIQRTQQEDSAVYLCASSRLRLAKETQYFGPGTRLLVL.

This clone was seen a few times. This chain uses TRBV10-3 with TRBJ1-1, with 9 bases that match TRBD1. V lost 6 bases, J lost 0 bases, and 2 bases stayed unmatched. The CDR3 has 14 amino acids. Germline CDR1 reads ENHRY; CDR2 reads SYGVKD. The CDR3 DNA follows: TGTGCCATCAGGGGACAGGGCCTGAACACTGAAGCTTTCTTT. Translating it yields CAIRGQGLNTEAFF.

V gene TRBV25-1 combines with J gene TRBJ1-2; D not resolved. The CDR3 consists of 15 residues. Looked up from germline, CDR1 is MGHDK and CDR2 is SYGVNS. Trimming removed 2 bases at V and 1 base at J, with 11 bases between. CDR3 sequence reads: CASSEKGWGNYGYTF. The CDR3 DNA reads TGTGCCAGCAGTGAAAAAGGGTGGGGTAACTATGGCTACACCTTC.

CDR3 residues: CASSEGTSGTYEQYF. DNA of the CDR3: TGTGCCAGCAGCGAAGGGACTAGCGGGACTTACGAGCAGTACTTC. The V and J genes are TRBV21-1 and TRBJ2-7; the table gives TRBD2 as D, unverified against the DNA. TRBV21-1 is marked as a pseudogene. The CDR3 consists of 15 residues.

The chain combines TRBV11-3 with TRBJ2-7, with D unclear. V was clipped by 3 bases and J by 6 bases, with 18 bases between them. CDR1 SGHNT and CDR2 YENEEA come from the germline V gene. The CDR3 is made up of 15 amino acids. The CDR3 region has the DNA TGTGCCAGCAGCTTCTCGGTGCCCTTCCCACTCGAGCAGTACTTC. This encodes CASSFSVPFPLEQYF.

This chain connects TRBV28 to TRBJ2-5; D unresolved. Per germline, CDR1 MDHEN and CDR2 SYDVKM. With 5 bases removed from V and 3 bases from J, the gap between germline ends came to 7 bases. The CDR3 totals 12 residues. CDR3 coding DNA: TGTGCCAGCAGTCCCTTTGAAGAGACCCAGTACTTC. It translates to CASSPFEETQYF.

The chain couples TRBV27 to TRBJ1-4; D is unresolved. Germline V lookup: CDR1 MNHEY, CDR2 SMNVEV (reference sequence). Trimming took 7 bases from V and 3 from J, leaving 12 bases between them. The CDR3 runs 14 residues. In DNA, the CDR3 is TGTGCCAGCACCCATGCGGGATCTAATGAAAAACTGTTTTTT. This encodes CASTHAGSNEKLFF.

The chain carries TRBV11-2 and TRBJ2-1; D remains ambiguous. The V gene's germline CDR1 is SGHAT and CDR2 FQNNGV. CDR3 length: 16 amino acids. The V end was cut by 3 bases, the J end by 10 bases, with 22 bases between. The CDR3 protein is CASSLVQALKGIEQFF. As DNA, the CDR3 is TGTGCCAGCAGCTTGGTCCAAGCGCTCAAAGGGATCGAGCAGTTCTTC. Together with reference TRBV11-2 and TRBJ2-1, the CDR3 gives the full variable domain: EAGVAQSPRYKIIEKRQSVAFWCNPISGHATLYWYQQILGQGPKLLIQFQNNGVVDDSQLPKDRFSAERLKGVDSTLKIQPAKLEDSAVYLCASSLVQALKGIEQFFGPGTRLTVL.

This clone was picked up one time. The chain has TRBV2 and TRBJ2-7, with D hard to call. CDR3 length equals 12 residues. CDR1 and CDR2 from the germline V gene are SNHLY and FYNNEI. Trimming cost V 6 bases and J 0 bases, with 6 bases left between them. The CDR3 here is CASRPSSYEQYF. CDR3 nucleotide sequence: TGTGCCAGCAGGCCGAGCTCCTACGAGCAGTACTTC.

V gene TRBV28 combines with J gene TRBJ2-5, with D perhaps TRBD1 (6 bases). The CDR3 has 17 residues. V was trimmed by 5 bases and J by 4 bases, leaving 23 bases between them. Germline V gene data show CDR1 as MDHEN and CDR2 as SYDVKM. DNA for the CDR3: TGTGCCAGCAGTCTCGACCCACCGGGCCTGGGGGCAGAGACCCAGTACTTC. It translates to CASSLDPPGLGAETQYF.